This T cell receptor (beta chain) was sequenced during a study of brain T cells in children with intractable seizures. General study results and limits: Viral specificity was inferred only from CDR3 similarity; HCMV serostatus was unknown.

The assay was immunoSEQ multiplex PCR, and TCRdb's table has in-frame clones only and misses some. The data hold 100,000 to 120,000 clones, with approximately 94% observed a single time. A remark on this clone: Its antigen is undetermined.

This CDR3 has 14 amino acids. Germline CDR1 reads SGHAT; CDR2 reads FQNNGV. Trimming stripped 2 bases from V and 6 bases from J, with 11 bases between. The receptor's source is a boy under three years old with hemimegalencephaly and intractable seizures. The genes are TRBV11-2 and TRBJ2-1; maybe TRBD2 (5 bases). Sequencing used peripheral blood, obtained at surgery. The CDR3 nucleotides are TGTGCCAGCAGCTTATCGGGTCGGGGCAATGAGCAGTTCTTC. As protein: CASSLSGRGNEQFF.